These T cell receptor beta chains were read from a single sample in a study of cytomegalovirus exposure and HLA in healthy donors. Data came from immunoSEQ multiplex PCR; TCRdb stores just in-frame clones and leaves some out. The specimen's table records 96,000 or so clones. Sample: PBMCs. The receptors shown here come from a girl aged 10 to 17 in good health and CMV-seropositive. Each CDR3 is given with its conserved first and last residue. A D gene is named only where the DNA matches it firmly.

d_call	v_call	j_call	cdr3_nt	cdr3_aa
NA	TRBV4-2	TRBJ1-5	TGTGCCAGCAGCCATGAAAGGACAGCCCTCAATCAGCCCCAGCATTTT	CASSHERTALNQPQHF
NA	TRBV7-8	TRBJ1-4	TGTGCCAGCAGCTTATCCGAGGCAACTAATGAAAAACTGTTTTTT	CASSLSEATNEKLFF
NA	TRBV7-2	TRBJ1-1	TGTGCCAGCAGCGCCCAGCGGGCTGAAGCTTTCTTT	CASSAQRAEAFF
NA	TRBV11-3	TRBJ2-5	TGTGCCAGCAGCTTAGGCGCCACGGAGTCGCAGACCCAGTACTTC	CASSLGATESQTQYF
NA	TRBV25-1	TRBJ2-1	TGTGCCAGCAGTGAATCGGCTTCGCGGGCCTACAATGAGCAGTTCTTC	CASSESASRAYNEQFF
NA	TRBV25-1	TRBJ1-1	TGTGCCAGCCCCTGCGACACTGAAGCTTTCTTT	CASPCDTEAFF
TRBD1	TRBV27	TRBJ2-3	TGTGCCAGCACACACATCAGGGGGCGCTCGGTCACACATACGCAGTATTTT	CASTHIRGRSVTHTQYF
TRBD1	TRBV19	TRBJ2-7	TGTGCCACGAGAGGGGGCAGTTCCTACGAGCAGTACTTC	CATRGGSSYEQYF
TRBD1	TRBV7-2	TRBJ2-2	TGTGCCAGCAGTCGGACAGGGATGACCGGGGAGCTGTTTTTT	CASSRTGMTGELFF
NA	TRBV18	TRBJ1-1	TGTGCCAGCTCACCACGGTCAAGCAACACTGAAGCTTTCTTT	CASSPRSSNTEAFF
NA	TRBV6-5	TRBJ1-2	TGTGCCAGCAGTTACTTCCAGGGCGCGGCCCACTATGGCTACACCTTC	CASSYFQGAAHYGYTF
TRBD1	TRBV6-1	TRBJ1-5	TGTGCCAGCACCCAAGGGGGCTGGGGCAATCAGCCCCAGCATTTT	CASTQGGWGNQPQHF
TRBD2	TRBV7-9	TRBJ2-5	TGTGCCAGCAGCTCCATTTCGGCGGGGGGACAGACCCAGTACTTC	CASSSISAGGQTQYF
NA	TRBV5-1	TRBJ1-1	TGCGCCAGCAGCTTGGCTAGCAGGGGGAACACTGAAGCTTTCTTT	CASSLASRGNTEAFF
NA	TRBV19	TRBJ1-5	TGTGCCAGTAGTCCCAGGGTTGGGAATCAGCCCCAGCATTTT	CASSPRVGNQPQHF
NA	TRBV5-6	TRBJ1-2	TGTGCCAGCAGCTCTGGTGCGGGGTCGCGCCCTGGCTACACCTTC	CASSSGAGSRPGYTF
NA	TRBV27	TRBJ2-7	TGTGCCAGCAGCCGATTTCAGGGGCCAACCTACGAGCAGTACTTC	CASSRFQGPTYEQYF
NA	TRBV29-1	TRBJ2-1	TGCAGCGTCCGAAAGACAGACTACAATGAGCAGTTCTTC	CSVRKTDYNEQFF
TRBD2	TRBV9	TRBJ2-1	TGTGCCAGCAGCGATAGCGGGGGGGGATACAATGAGCAGTTCTTC	CASSDSGGGYNEQFF
TRBD2	TRBV9	TRBJ2-3	TGTGCCAGCAGCCTAGCGGGGGGGCGGAGCACAGATACGCAGTATTTT	CASSLAGGRSTDTQYF
TRBD2	TRBV5-6	TRBJ2-7	TGTGCCAGCAGCCTGGGACTAGAATCCTACGAGCAGTACTTC	CASSLGLESYEQYF
TRBD1	TRBV19	TRBJ1-1	TGTGCCAGTAGTCCAAGGGACAGGGAGACTGAAGCTTTCTTT	CASSPRDRETEAFF
NA	TRBV5-1	TRBJ2-2	TGCGCCAGCAGCCCCCAGGGATACACCGGGGAGCTGTTTTTT	CASSPQGYTGELFF
TRBD1	TRBV7-7	TRBJ2-3	TGTGCCAGCAGTATCGACAGGGCCACAGATACGCAGTATTTT	CASSIDRATDTQYF
TRBD1	TRBV11-2	TRBJ1-6	TGTGCCAGCAGCCCAGGGACAGCCTATAATTCACCCCTCCACTTT	CASSPGTAYNSPLHF